A single sample is the source of the 2 T cell receptor beta chains below, sequenced in a study of T cells in Graves' hyperthyroidism and ophthalmopathy. Authors of the study amplified TCR beta CDR3 regions from RNA transcripts. Carried out on the TCR CDR3, a first-round RT-PCR used the HTBI primer set. MiXCR, run by TCRdb on the multiplex PCR reads, gives a single entry per CDR3 protein. The sample comprises approximately 700,000 distinct CDR3 sequences, roughly 15% of which are singletons, and around 7.7% rests with the top ten. What was sequenced was blood. The receptors here all came from a young man with Graves' hyperthyroidism.

This clonotype was recorded at least ten times. The chain has TRBV28 and TRBJ2-3; D uncertain. V lost 3 bases to trimming and J lost 1 base, with 11 bases between them. Germline lookup yields CDR1 MDHEN and CDR2 SYDVKM. There are 15 residues in the CDR3. The CDR3 region is CASSFVTTGTDTQYF. The CDR3 DNA is TGTGCCAGCAGTTTCGTTACCACTGGCACAGATACGCAGTATTTT.

A single count supports this clonotype. A much larger clone differs by one base, so this may be a read error. The chain uses TRBV6-2 or TRBV6-3 and TRBJ2-7, with 12 bases that match TRBD2. The V gene's germline CDR1 is MNHEY and CDR2 SVGEGT. The junction had 6 bases not matched to a gene; V was cut back by 4 bases and J by 5 bases. The CDR3 runs to 15 residues. CDR3 nucleotides: TGTGCCAGCAGTTCCACGACTAGCGGGAGCGACGAGCAGTACTTC. The encoded protein is CASSSTTSGSDEQYF.